A single sample gave rise to the 26 T cell receptor beta chains below, sequenced in a study of T cells in Graves' hyperthyroidism and ophthalmopathy (dated by TCRdb to 2018 to 2020). Library construction relied on multiplex PCR. Sequencing instrument: Illumina HiSeq 2000. Amplification of TCR beta CDR3 regions was carried out from RNA transcripts. A first-round RT-PCR of the TCR CDR3 used the HTBI primer set with the Qiagen OneStep RT-PCR kit. TCRdb applied fastp at Q25 and MiXCR to the public reads, then kept only in-frame beta chains. Every entry covers one CDR3 protein and lists the most common genes and DNA from its rows. Within this sample are 530,000 or so distinct CDR3 sequences, with about a sixth of them counted one time only. The top ten clonotypes cover approximately 15% of the sample. Sequenced: blood. These receptors were taken from a woman younger than 35 with Graves' ophthalmopathy.

Ten or more counts support this clonotype. This sequence joins TRBV7-8 and TRBJ2-5; 12 nucleotides line up with TRBD1. Germline CDR1 is SGHVS and CDR2 is FQNEAQ. CDR3 length equals 16 residues. Unmatched junction bases numbered 9, after V lost 5 bases and J lost 5 bases. CDR3 region: CASSEGGTGGMETQYF. CDR3 in DNA: TGTGCCAGCAGCGAGGGGGGGACAGGGGGCATGGAGACCCAGTACTTC.

This clonotype was observed a handful of times. This chain joins TRBV4-1 and TRBJ2-5, with TRBD1 as a possible D gene (5 bases). The V gene lost 0 bases and the J gene lost 5 bases, with 13 bases spanning the gap. The CDR3 contains 15 residues. Germline CDR1 MGHRA, CDR2 YSYEKL. The CDR3, as DNA: TGCGCCAGCAGCCAAGAAATTGGGGCCGGGGAGACCCAGTACTTC. It is translated as CASSQEIGAGETQYF.

This clonotype came up once. A read error may account for a junction end that differs from germline. DNA of the CDR3: TGTGCCAGCAGTTACCGCGACAACAGAGGGGAGAGGGGCTACATCTTC. Protein product: CASSYRDNRGERGYIF. The rearrangement links TRBV6-2 or TRBV6-3 to TRBJ1-2; the D gene is possibly TRBD1 (5 bases). The CDR3 spans 16 residues. Looked up from germline, CDR1 is MNHEY and CDR2 is SVGEGT.

The rearrangement joins TRBV7-9 to TRBJ2-2; D may be TRBD1 (6 bases). Germline assignment: CDR1 SEHNR and CDR2 FQNEAQ (reference sequence). This CDR3 is built from 14 residues. V lost 5 bases to trimming and J lost 3 bases, with 10 bases between them. CDR3 sequence reads: CASSPRTDTGELFF. CDR3 nucleotides: TGTGCCAGCAGCCCCCGGACAGACACCGGGGAGCTGTTTTTT.

This clonotype has at least ten counts. The rearrangement links TRBV7-2 to TRBJ2-1, with D possibly being TRBD1 (6 bases). The CDR3 spans 15 residues. With 1 base removed from V and 4 bases from J, the gap between germline ends came to 11 bases. The V gene's germline CDR1 is SGHTA and CDR2 FQGNSA. The CDR3 sequence is CASSLGTVGYNEQFF. The DNA for the CDR3 is TGTGCCAGCAGCTTAGGGACAGTTGGATACAATGAGCAGTTCTTC.

This clonotype was counted between two and nine times. An end of the junction does not agree with germline; a read error may underlie this. The J gene is TRBJ2-1, the V gene TRBV29-1; tentatively, D is TRBD1 or TRBD2 (5 bases each). The germline V gene encodes CDR1 SQVTM and CDR2 ANQGSEA. CDR3 size: 14 residues. CDR3 DNA sequence: TGCAGCGGCGATGATGGGGGTTCCTACAATGAGCAGCTCTTC. It encodes CSGDDGGSYNEQLF.

The V call is TRBV29-1, the J call TRBJ2-7; 13 bases fit TRBD2. The CDR3 is made up of 15 amino acids. From germline, CDR1 is SQVTM and CDR2 ANQGSEA. V lost 3 bases and J lost 2; bases outside the gene matches: 4. CDR3 residues: CSVDTGTSGAYEQYF. The CDR3 coding sequence is TGCAGCGTTGACACCGGGACTAGCGGGGCCTACGAGCAGTACTTC.

This clonotype was recorded a few times. J is TRBJ1-6 and V is TRBV25-1; tentatively, D is TRBD1 (5 bases). The V and J ends lost 3 bases and 9 bases respectively, with 18 bases between them. From germline, CDR1 is MGHDK and CDR2 SYGVNS. The CDR3 runs to 16 residues. CDR3 region: CASSDHTGLTISPLHF. The CDR3 bases are TGTGCCAGCAGTGATCACACGGGACTGACCATTTCACCCCTCCACTTT. Full variable domain (outside the CDR3, taken from reference TRBV25-1 and TRBJ1-6): EADIYQTPRYLVIGTGKKITLECSQTMGHDKMYWYQQDPGMELHLIHYSYGVNSTEKGDLSSESTVSRIRTEHFPLTLESARPSHTSQYLCASSDHTGLTISPLHFGNGTRLTVT.

This sequence joins TRBV9 and TRBJ2-5; TRBD1 is a possible D gene (6 bases). CDR1 and CDR2 (germline): SGDLS, YYNGEE. Between the trimmed V and J ends, which lost 4 bases and 5 bases, there was a span of 21 bases. This CDR3 contains 16 residues. CDR3 residues: CASSKANPGEWETQYF. CDR3 sequence (DNA): TGTGCCAGCAGCAAAGCCAACCCAGGGGAATGGGAGACCCAGTACTTC.

This clonotype was seen ten or more times. The gene calls are TRBV30 and TRBJ2-1, with TRBD1 as a possible D gene (5 bases). Trimming removed 3 bases from V and 7 bases from J, with 10 bases in between. CDR3 length equals 12 residues. The V gene's germline CDR1 is GTSNPN and CDR2 SVGIG (reference sequence). For the CDR3, the DNA is TGTGCCTGGAGCCCCAAGGGGAATGAGCAGTTCTTC. Its protein is CAWSPKGNEQFF.

The sample holds many counts of this clonotype. The chain links TRBV2 to TRBJ2-1; TRBD2 matches 9 bases. Germline values: CDR1 SNHLY, CDR2 FYNNEI. The CDR3 totals 14 residues. J was trimmed by 4 bases and V by 7 bases; bases with no gene match: 5. The CDR3 region has the DNA TGTGCCAGCAATGGACTAGCGACTTACAATGAGCAGTTCTTC. Encoded protein: CASNGLATYNEQFF.

This clonotype appeared a few times. The chain uses TRBV12-3 or TRBV12-4 and TRBJ2-3; D remains unclear. There are 16 residues in the CDR3. V lost 5 bases to trimming and J lost 0 bases, with 15 bases between them. CDR3 in amino acids: CASSHYRSYSTDTQYF. CDR3 sequence (DNA): TGTGCCAGCAGTCACTACAGAAGTTATAGCACAGATACGCAGTATTTT.

In this sample, this clonotype turned up a few times. The chain combines TRBV6-1 with TRBJ2-3; D unresolved. The V end lost 8 bases, the J end lost 1 base, and 16 bases lay between the germline ends. The CDR3 is 15 residues long. CDR1 is MNHNS and CDR2 is SASEGT in the germline V gene. The CDR3 DNA reads as TGTGCCAGCTCCCGAGCCTCGGGTGGCACAGATACGCAGTATTTT. It encodes CASSRASGGTDTQYF.

The CDR3 region is CASSEGGNEQYF. The CDR3, as DNA: TGCGCCAGCAGTGAGGGGGGTAACGAGCAGTACTTC. The chain is built from TRBV10-2 and TRBJ2-7; D may be TRBD1 or TRBD2 (5 bases each). V was trimmed by 2 bases and J by 5 bases, leaving 7 bases between them. The CDR3 is made up of 12 amino acids. Germline assignment: CDR1 WSHSY and CDR2 SAAADI.

The chain has TRBV9 and TRBJ2-3, with a weak D call TRBD2 (6 bases). Germline V gives CDR1 SGDLS, CDR2 YYNGEE. The CDR3 has 15 amino acids. V was clipped by 0 bases and J by 6 bases, with 14 bases between them. CDR3 nucleotide sequence: TGTGCCAGCAGCGTAGTGGCGGGGATATCTGATACGCAGTATTTT. Protein product: CASSVVAGISDTQYF. Complete variable domain (other parts from reference TRBV9 and TRBJ2-3): DSGVTQTPKHLITATGQRVTLRCSPRSGDLSVYWYQQSLDQGLQFLIQYYNGEERAKGNILERFSAQQFPDLHSELNLSSLELGDSALYFCASSVVAGISDTQYFGPGTRLTVL.

This CDR3 is CASSLEQTSFTHEQYF. In DNA, the CDR3 is TGTGCCAGCAGCTTAGAACAGACTAGTTTCACCCACGAGCAGTACTTC. The J gene is TRBJ2-7, the V gene TRBV7-9; D is possibly TRBD2 (6 bases). The CDR3 is 16 amino acids. V lost 1 base to trimming and J lost 5 bases, with 18 bases between them. CDR1 and CDR2 (germline): SEHNR, FQNEAQ (reference sequence). The full variable domain, in which reference TRBV7-9 and TRBJ2-7 provide the parts outside the CDR3, is DTGVSQNPRHKITKRGQNVTFRCDPISEHNRLYWYRQTLGQGPEFLTYFQNEAQLEKSRLLSDRFSAERPKGSFSTLEIQRTEQGDSAMYLCASSLEQTSFTHEQYFGPGTRLTVT.

In its sample, this clonotype was seen many times. This chain joins TRBV28 and TRBJ2-1; D is ambiguous. There are 13 residues in the CDR3. Germline values: CDR1 MDHEN, CDR2 SYDVKM. V lost 3 bases and J 5 bases, leaving 8 bases between the germline ends. Written as DNA, the CDR3 is TGTGCCAGCAGTTTGCAAGGGCACAATGAGCAGTTCTTC. This gives the protein CASSLQGHNEQFF.

This clonotype was picked up many times. V usage is TRBV30 and J usage is TRBJ1-2; a weak D match, TRBD1 (6 bases). CDR1 is GTSNPN and CDR2 is SVGIG in the germline V gene (reference sequence). Trimming pared 4 bases from V and 4 bases from J, leaving 10 bases between. The CDR3 covers 12 residues. The CDR3 is CAWNTGIYGYTF. CDR3 bases: TGTGCCTGGAATACAGGGATCTATGGCTACACCTTC.

This clonotype came up many times. J is TRBJ1-1 and V is TRBV6-5, with unresolved D. Trimming took off 0 bases at V and 8 bases at J, with 13 bases between the two ends. The length of the CDR3 is 14 residues. The germline V gene encodes CDR1 MNHEY and CDR2 SVGAGI. The CDR3 DNA follows: TGTGCCAGCAGTTACTCGAGAAGGGTCGTAGAAGCTTTCTTT. Its protein product is CASSYSRRVVEAFF.

This clonotype was seen many times. The CDR3 coding sequence is TGTGCCAGCTCATCAGGCACAGGGATCACTGAAGCTTTCTTT. Protein sequence: CASSSGTGITEAFF. The V and J genes are TRBV18 and TRBJ1-1, with D perhaps matching TRBD1 (6 bases). The CDR3 extends over 14 amino acids. Germline CDR1 reads KGHSH; CDR2 reads LQKENI. V lost 5 bases and J lost 4, with 14 bases in between.

This clonotype was seen ten or more times. This chain joins TRBV5-1 and TRBJ1-1, with D possibly being TRBD1 (6 bases). The length of the CDR3 is 16 residues. CDR1 and CDR2 from the germline V gene are SGHRS and YFSETQ. V lost 0 bases, J lost 1 base, and 13 bases lay in between. As DNA, the CDR3 is TGCGCCAGCAGCTTGGCCTATAGGGACACGAACACTGAAGCTTTCTTT. Amino acid sequence: CASSLAYRDTNTEAFF.

This clonotype was counted between two and nine times. This chain uses TRBV7-9 with TRBJ1-2, with D possibly being TRBD1 (6 bases). This CDR3 has 16 residues. Germline V gene lookup returns CDR1 SEHNR and CDR2 FQNEAQ (reference sequence). V lost 7 bases and J 0 bases, leaving 18 bases between the germline ends. The CDR3, as DNA: TGTGCCAGCACCCCAAGGGAGACAGGAACTAACTATGGCTACACCTTC. It codes for CASTPRETGTNYGYTF. Complete variable domain (other parts from reference TRBV7-9 and TRBJ1-2): DTGVSQNPRHKITKRGQNVTFRCDPISEHNRLYWYRQTLGQGPEFLTYFQNEAQLEKSRLLSDRFSAERPKGSFSTLEIQRTEQGDSAMYLCASTPRETGTNYGYTFGSGTRLTVV.

This clonotype was seen at least ten times. This chain connects TRBV2 to TRBJ2-1; 13 bases are a match to TRBD2. Looked up from germline, CDR1 is SNHLY and CDR2 is FYNNEI. The CDR3 runs to 15 residues. V was pared by 1 base and J by 12 bases, with 6 bases of the junction left unmatched. For the CDR3, the DNA is TGTGCCAGCAGTGAAGGGGGACTAGCGGGAAGACCGCAGTTCTTC. Translation: CASSEGGLAGRPQFF.

The sample holds a few counts of this clonotype. V usage is TRBV6-1 and J usage is TRBJ1-1; D perhaps matches TRBD1 (6 bases). In germline, CDR1 is MNHNS, CDR2 SASEGT. The CDR3 covers 15 residues. V lost 6 bases, J lost 10 bases, and 24 bases lay in between. The chain's CDR3 is CASSSHTSGDLRAFF. The CDR3 coding sequence is TGTGCCAGCAGCTCCCATACTTCAGGGGATTTGAGAGCTTTCTTT.

Regarding this clonotype: With a much larger clone just one base away, this may be a read error. The chain uses TRBV18 and TRBJ2-4; 7 bases match TRBD1. There are 16 residues in the CDR3. Germline V gives CDR1 KGHSH, CDR2 LQKENI. The CDR3 is CAGSRDSLLAKNIQYF. Here the CDR3 DNA reads TGTGCCGGCTCCAGGGACAGTTTACTAGCCAAAAACATTCAGTACTTC.

This clonotype was picked up many times. The chain recombines TRBV12-3 or TRBV12-4 with TRBJ1-2; D remains ambiguous. The V gene lost 2 bases and the J gene lost 8 bases, with 15 bases spanning the gap. The CDR3 spans 14 residues. This chain's CDR3 is CASSLLASYEGYTF. Written as DNA, the CDR3 is TGTGCCAGCAGTTTATTGGCCTCCTATGAGGGCTACACCTTC.